The 5 T cell receptor beta chains below come from one sample, sequenced in a study of blood T cell repertoires in COVID-19. The table came from immunoSEQ multiplex PCR; TCRdb's copy has only in-frame clones and leaves some out. The table has about 84,000 clones, 80% to 90% seen once. Sequenced input: peripheral blood. The origin of the receptors is an elderly man with active or convalescent COVID-19.

The table lists this clone with a few counts. CDR3 protein: CASSPGLAGGPRIDEQFF. CDR3 DNA sequence: TGTGCCAGCAGCCCTGGACTAGCGGGAGGGCCTCGCATAGATGAGCAGTTCTTC. V usage is TRBV11-3 and J usage is TRBJ2-1, with 15 nucleotides matching TRBD2. Germline V gene sequence: CDR1 SGHNT, CDR2 YENEEA. This CDR3 comprises 18 residues. Unmatched junction bases numbered 13, after V lost 5 bases and J lost 8 bases.

This clone occurred many times. The J gene is TRBJ2-5, the V gene TRBV4-3, with D possibly matching TRBD2 (6 bases). Germline V gene lookup returns CDR1 LGHNA and CDR2 YSLEER. This CDR3 is built from 14 residues. In nucleotides, the CDR3 is TGCCCCCCCCGCCCACTCCCGGGAGAAGAGACCCAGTACTTC. Protein product: CPPRPLPGEETQYF.

V and J are TRBV18 and TRBJ2-2, with D possibly matching TRBD1 (6 bases). CDR3 size: 15 residues. Trimming stripped 5 bases from V and 2 bases from J, with 12 bases between. Germline V gene data show CDR1 as KGHSH and CDR2 as LQKENI. The CDR3 protein is CASSSRGANTGELFF. CDR3 DNA: TGTGCCAGCTCAAGCAGGGGCGCCAACACCGGGGAGCTGTTTTTT.

The chain uses TRBV19 and TRBJ1-4; D gene unclear. V was trimmed by 3 bases and J by 5 bases, leaving 16 bases between them. Germline CDR1 is LNHDA and CDR2 is SQIVND (reference sequence). This CDR3 contains 16 residues. The CDR3, as DNA: TGTGCCAGTAGTATTTCCAGGTCCCACTTAAATGAAAAACTGTTTTTT. This translates into CASSISRSHLNEKLFF.

This clone has only a few counts. The CDR3 region has the DNA TGTGCCAGCAGCAAAGCGCGGGGACAGACCCATTGGGGCGAGAAAATCCTCTATGGCTACACCTTC. It translates to CASSKARGQTHWGEKILYGYTF. The chain uses TRBV21-1 and TRBJ1-2; TRBD1 is the table's D call, not checked against the DNA. TRBV21-1 is a pseudogene. The CDR3 sequence is 22 residues long.